This is a list of T cell receptor beta chains from one sample in a study of CD8 T cells in Susac syndrome. TCRdb re-called the immunoSEQ multiplex PCR reads with MiXCR, one entry per CDR3 protein. The sample lists tens of thousands of distinct CDR3 sequences; roughly 95% were seen once. Material: CD4+ T cells from PBMCs. The source is a human donor with multiple sclerosis. Each CDR3 is given with its conserved first and last residue. The D gene is left open where the match is weak. Size tells how often a clone was seen (once, few, many) or the class of an expanded clone, and some rows leave it out.

J | V | D | size | DNA | CDR3
TRBJ1-1 | TRBV11-2 | - | - | TGTGCCAGCAGCTTAATTGGGGGGGCGACTGAAGCTTTCTTT | CASSLIGGATEAFF
TRBJ2-5 | TRBV19 | - | - | TGTGCCAGTAGTAAGGAGGGGTGGGCAGAGACCCAGTACTTC | CASSKEGWAETQYF
TRBJ1-2 | TRBV7-9 | TRBD1 | - | TGTGCCAGCAGCCCAGGGGGGGGACAGCGCTTCCTCACCTTC | CASSPGGGQRFLTF
TRBJ1-1 | TRBV27 | - | - | TGTGCCAGCAAACAGCTTGGGGGAGGGGAGGGCACTGAAGCTTTCTTT | CASKQLGGGEGTEAFF
TRBJ2-3 | TRBV30 | TRBD2 | - | TGTGCCTGGAGTGTGGGAAGCGGGGAAACAGATACGCAGTATTTT | CAWSVGSGETDTQYF
TRBJ2-7 | TRBV12-3/TRBV12-4 | - | - | TGTGCCAGCAGTTCTCAGGGGAGCTCCTACGAGCAGTACTTC | CASSSQGSSYEQYF
TRBJ2-7 | TRBV7-9 | TRBD1 | - | TGTGCCAGCAGCTTTTTTCAGGGGGCCCACGAGCAGTACTTC | CASSFFQGAHEQYF
TRBJ2-7 | TRBV12-3/TRBV12-4 | - | - | TGTGCCAGCAACCGTAGGGGTAACGAGCAGTACTTC | CASNRRGNEQYF
TRBJ2-1 | TRBV12-3/TRBV12-4 | TRBD1 | - | TGTGCCAGCATACGGACAGGGGAAAAAGATGAGCAGTTCTTC | CASIRTGEKDEQFF
TRBJ1-1 | TRBV7-9 | TRBD1 | - | TGTGCCAGCAGCTTAACCCCGGTGGGACAGATGAACACTGAAGCTTTCTTT | CASSLTPVGQMNTEAFF
TRBJ1-1 | TRBV11-2 | - | - | TGTGCCAGCAGCACTTATGGGACTGAAGCTTTCTTT | CASSTYGTEAFF
TRBJ1-1 | TRBV6-5 | TRBD1 | - | TGTGCCAGCAGTCGTGGGGGACAGGCGAACACTGAAGCTTTCTTT | CASSRGGQANTEAFF
TRBJ1-2 | TRBV7-9 | - | - | TGTGCCAGCAGCACAGACCGCTATGGCTACACCTTC | CASSTDRYGYTF
TRBJ2-7 | TRBV27 | TRBD2 | - | TGTGCCAGCAGCCCGGCGGGGGTAGACGAGGAGCAGTACTTC | CASSPAGVDEEQYF
TRBJ1-6 | TRBV7-2 | - | - | TGTGCCAGCAGCTTGTCGGGAGGTCGGGGTTCACCCCTCCACTTT | CASSLSGGRGSPLHF
TRBJ1-1 | TRBV29-1 | - | - | TGCAGCGTTCAGCCCAGCGGCAGGGGGAACACTGAAGCTTTCTTT | CSVQPSGRGNTEAFF
TRBJ2-1 | TRBV18 | - | - | TGTGCCAGCTCACCAACGGACAATGAGCAGTTCTTC | CASSPTDNEQFF
TRBJ2-5 | TRBV28 | TRBD2 | - | TGTGCCAGCAGTCAAGGGGCGGCGGCTAGCGGAAGGACCCAGTACTTC | CASSQGAAASGRTQYF
TRBJ2-5 | TRBV4-2 | TRBD2 | - | TGTGCCAGCAGCCACTCTAGCGGGGGGGCCGCGGAGACCCAGTACTTC | CASSHSSGGAAETQYF
TRBJ2-1 | TRBV19 | - | - | TGTGCCAGCCAATCGACCCGGGCTAGCCGGGGGAGATACAATGAGCAGTTCTTC | CASQSTRASRGRYNEQFF
TRBJ1-5 | TRBV28 | - | - | TGTGCCAGCAGTATCCTCAATCAGCCCCAGCATTTT | CASSILNQPQHF
TRBJ1-2 | TRBV5-4 | - | - | TGTGCCAGCAGCCCGCAGGGGACTATTGGCTACACCTTC | CASSPQGTIGYTF
TRBJ1-5 | TRBV6-2/TRBV6-3 | - | - | TGTGCCAGCAGTCGGGCAGGGGCCGACAATCAGCCCCAGCATTTT | CASSRAGADNQPQHF
TRBJ2-1 | TRBV5-1 | - | once | TGCGCCAGCAGCTTAAGGACTACTGAGCAGTTCTTC | CASSLRTTEQFF
TRBJ2-4 | TRBV11-1 | TRBD1 | - | TGTGCCAGCAGCGAATCCCTGGTACGCACAGGGGGAACGGTCAAAAACATTCAGTACTTC | CASSESLVRTGGTVKNIQYF
TRBJ2-4 | TRBV6-1 | TRBD1 | - | TGTGCCAGCAGGGCGGGACAGGGGGCTCGCATTCAGTACTTC | CASRAGQGARIQYF
TRBJ2-7 | TRBV25-1 | - | - | TGTGCCAGCAGTGGCCCCCAAAGTGGACAGATCTACGAGCAGTACTTC | CASSGPQSGQIYEQYF
TRBJ1-2 | TRBV28 | - | - | TGTGCCAGCCATGGCACTAACTATGGCTACACCTTC | CASHGTNYGYTF
TRBJ2-5 | TRBV4-2 | TRBD1 | - | TGTGCCAGCAGCCAAGGGACAGGGTCCCGAGAGACCCAGTACTTC | CASSQGTGSRETQYF
TRBJ2-3 | TRBV5-6 | - | - | TGTGCCAGCAGCTCTCGTCAGGGGCCGGTCGATACGCAGTATTTT | CASSSRQGPVDTQYF
TRBJ1-2 | TRBV6-2/TRBV6-3 | TRBD1 | - | TGTGCCAGCAGGCGCGACAGGGGCGATGGCTACACCTTC | CASRRDRGDGYTF
TRBJ2-3 | TRBV9 | - | once | TGTGCCAGCAGCGTAGACGAGAAGGGGAGAGGGCAGTATTTT | CASSVDEKGRGQYF
TRBJ2-3 | TRBV29-1 | - | - | TGCAGCGTTGGGAGGGGCAGTAGCACAGATACGCAGTATTTT | CSVGRGSSTDTQYF
TRBJ1-1 | TRBV19 | TRBD1 | - | TGTGCCAGTAGCGCGACAGGGTCGGGCACTGAAGCTTTCTTT | CASSATGSGTEAFF
TRBJ2-1 | TRBV30 | TRBD2 | - | TGTGCCTGTAGCGGGGGGGCCTTTAATGAGCAGTTCTTC | CACSGGAFNEQFF
TRBJ2-1 | TRBV6-6 | - | - | TGTGCCAGCAGCCCCCGGACATACCTCTCCTACAATGAGCAGTTCTTC | CASSPRTYLSYNEQFF
TRBJ2-1 | TRBV5-1 | TRBD1 | - | TGCGCCAGCAGGAGACAGGGGGACTCCTACAATGAGCAGTTCTTC | CASRRQGDSYNEQFF
TRBJ2-7 | TRBV29-1 | TRBD2 | - | TGCAGCGTTGATAGAGCGGGGGGCCCAGGGGAGCAGTACTTC | CSVDRAGGPGEQYF
TRBJ2-5 | TRBV6-5 | - | - | TGTGCCAGCAGTCCACTCGGGCGTAAAGAGACCCAGTACTTC | CASSPLGRKETQYF
TRBJ2-5 | TRBV3-1 | TRBD2 | - | TGTGCCAGCAGCCAAGGCTACCCCGGAACTAGCGATAAGACCCAGTACTTC | CASSQGYPGTSDKTQYF
TRBJ2-5 | TRBV30 | - | - | TGTGCCTGGAGTCCCCCGCCGGTCGTGGAGACCCAGTACTTC | CAWSPPPVVETQYF
TRBJ1-2 | TRBV2 | TRBD1 | - | TGTGCCAGCAGAGCACCGGTCACAGGGGACTATGGCTACACCTTC | CASRAPVTGDYGYTF
TRBJ2-5 | TRBV5-6 | - | - | TGTGCCAGCAGCTTGATGGAGGGGGAGACCCAGTACTTC | CASSLMEGETQYF